This entry describes one T cell receptor beta chain. The antigen it recognizes is unknown. Base qualities are not recorded, but no much larger clone differs from it by a single base. The library was prepared using the immunoSEQ multiplex PCR assay. TCR beta CDR3 sequencing was performed on DNA from the cultured, isolated CD4+ T cells. The authors' pipeline ran thus. Non-productive TCR sequences were discarded, and reads were trimmed to the CDR3 region, with only CDR3s of 7 or more amino acids retained. Antigen-specific clonotypes were identified using the MANAFEST web app by comparison of expansion in peptide wells against reference cultures. To be called positive, a clone needed expansion at FDR<0.05 compared with the reference and with all other wells, an odds ratio greater than 5, and a frequency greater than 0.1% in two replicate wells. Cross-reactive clonotypes were defined as significantly expanded in SARS-CoV-2 spike wells and in at least one common cold coronavirus spike condition. CDR3 similarity was assessed by Levenshtein distance using the stringdist R package, and unrooted trees were constructed with ape in R 3.6.1. The immuneACCESS repertoire file appears here via TCRdb, limited to in-frame rearrangements. These files lack a portion of the clones; in checked studies, under half of the deficit traces to unresolved V genes, and the cause of the others is not known. V, J and clone size are taken as reported in that table, and D and trimming were inferred from the DNA itself. For this sample there are 23,000 or so clones; about 76% appear just once. Around 3.5% of the sample is taken by the ten largest.

The data stem from a study of vaccination effects on CD4 cells after COVID-19 (dated 2022 in TCRdb). Study-wide context: Two doses of either the BNT162b2 or the mRNA-1273 mRNA SARS-CoV-2 vaccine were administered to participants. In both COVID-19 convalescent patients and infection-naive vaccine recipients, the study compared SARS-CoV-2 spike-specific CD4+ TCR repertoires from before mRNA vaccination with those from after it. Altogether, roughly 10 COVID-19 convalescent patients and several SARS-CoV-2-naive healthy vaccine recipients made up the full study. Cultures from other donors in the study were sequenced using the Oncomine TCR Beta short-read assay on an Illumina iSeq 100. What the research found in general, with its limitations: At late post-vaccination timepoints, both infection-induced and vaccine-induced clones showed marked clonal contraction, consistent with waning T cell responses. The study was limited by a small number of convalescent patients, and early post-infection timepoints were lacking. In healthy vaccine recipients, vaccine-induced clones were almost all SARS-CoV-2 mono-reactive, with only 1 of 255 cross-reactive with common cold coronaviruses.

Taken from cysteine to phenylalanine, the CDR3 has 12 residues. Only the CDR3 DNA is retained, 36 bases long and in frame from the first base. The germline V gene sets CDR1 to WSHSY and CDR2 to SAAADI. Ends trimmed: V by 8 bases, J by 5 bases; bases unmatched to a gene: 4. To identify antigen-specific CD4+ T cell clonotypes by their expansion, the ViraFEST assay first stimulated PBMC with viral peptide pools and then applied TCR sequencing. After around 10 days of culture, CD4+ T cells were isolated with the EasySep CD4+ T cell isolation kit. Healthy vaccine recipients had no prior SARS-CoV-2 infection, confirmed by negative nucleocapsid antibodies before and after vaccination. Fewer than 2.5 million PBMC per well were cultured in IMDM with roughly 5% human AB serum, 7.5 to 10 IU/ml IL-2 and gentamicin, plus 10 ug/ml peptides. On days 3 and 7, half of the culture medium was replaced with fresh IL-2-containing medium. Unless noted otherwise, every peptide stimulation condition was cultured in triplicate wells. PBMC were separated from whole blood using Ficoll-Paque Plus gradient centrifugation and were then either cryopreserved at -140C or used fresh. Overlapping peptide pools spanned the spike proteins of SARS-CoV-2 and the common cold coronaviruses HCoV-NL63, HCoV-OC43 and HCoV-229E. The QIAamp micro DNA kit was used to extract genomic DNA from the cultured CD4+ T cells.

Specimen: CD4+ T cells from PBMCs cultured with SARS-CoV-2 spike peptides, collected before COVID-19 vaccination. Explained via the paper, the cell subset or site label denotes: SARS-CoV-2 spike overlapping peptide pool stimulation. The clonotype originates from a human donor who received a COVID-19 vaccine. The sequence is built from TRBV10-2 and TRBJ2-3; 7 central bases correspond to TRBD1. The CDR3 protein sequence reads: CASRGQLDTQYF. The nucleotides are TGCGCCAGCCGGGGACAGTTAGATACGCAGTATTTT.